The present T cell receptor (beta chain) was sequenced within a study of blood T cell repertoires in COVID-19. Only in-frame clones appear in the TCRdb table, and some are missing; sequencing was by immunoSEQ multiplex PCR. The sample includes about 300,000 clones, around 90% of them seen just once. This clone was seen a single time. The CDR3 totals 14 residues. Germline CDR1 reads MNHEY; CDR2 reads SVGEGT. Trimming removed 2 bases from V and 4 bases from J, with 11 bases in between. The rearrangement links TRBV6-2 or TRBV6-3 to TRBJ1-2; D ambiguous. Input material: peripheral blood. The sequence was obtained from a man aged 18 to 30 with active or convalescent COVID-19. The CDR3 region is CASSYARGPYGYTF. CDR3 nucleotide sequence: TGTGCCAGCAGTTACGCGCGGGGTCCCTATGGCTACACCTTC.